Below are 11 T cell receptor beta chains sequenced from a single sample in a study of shared clonotypes between healthy human individuals. Sequencing used immunoSEQ multiplex PCR; TCRdb keeps in-frame clones, though not all of them. The profile shows roughly 2,500,000 clones, 93% of them singletons. What was sequenced was naive CD4+ T cells from PBMCs. Subset here: CD45RA+ positively selected. Source of these receptors: a man in his late teens or twenties in good health. Some clones in this sample may be carry-over from other donors' samples.

A single count supports this clone. The chain carries TRBV19 and TRBJ2-1, with 8 positions matching TRBD2. The CDR3 is made up of 16 amino acids. The germline V gene has CDR1 LNHDA and CDR2 SQIVND (reference sequence). V was pared by 5 bases and J by 7 bases, with 13 bases of the junction left unmatched. The CDR3 DNA follows: TGTGCCAGTAGTTCAGCCGGGACTAGTGATTGGAATGAGCAGTTCTTC. Translating gives CASSSAGTSDWNEQFF. The variable domain in full, with the rest retrieved from reference TRBV19 and TRBJ2-1, is DGGITQSPKYLFRKEGQNVTLSCEQNLNHDAMYWYRQDPGQGLRLIYYSQIVNDFQKGDIAEGYSVSREKKESFPLTVTSAQKNPTAFYLCASSSAGTSDWNEQFFGPGTRLTVL.

The genes are TRBV29-1 and TRBJ2-2; 11 bases fit TRBD2. The V and J ends lost 6 bases and 2 bases, in that order; junction bases with no gene match: 5. CDR3 length equals 15 residues. Germline CDR1 SQVTM, CDR2 ANQGSEA. CDR3 coding DNA: TGCAGCGTCGGGGGACTAGCGGATAACACCGGGGAGCTGTTTTTT. Its translation: CSVGGLADNTGELFF.

The genes are TRBV28 and TRBJ2-7, with D possibly being TRBD1 (6 bases). Germline assignment: CDR1 MDHEN and CDR2 SYDVKM. V lost 6 bases and J 4 bases, leaving 16 bases between the germline ends. CDR3 length: 14 residues. The DNA for the CDR3 is TGTGCCAGCAGGATACAGGGACGAGGTTACGAGCAGTACTTC. The encoded protein is CASRIQGRGYEQYF.

On this clone: In the same sample, other DNA sequences code for this CDR3. The gene calls are TRBV28 and TRBJ1-3; maybe TRBD1 (6 bases). CDR3 length: 15 residues. Trimming shortened V by 4 bases and J by 0 bases, and 10 bases separated the two germline ends. CDR1 is MDHEN, CDR2 SYDVKM, per germline. In nucleotides, the CDR3 is TGTGCCAGCAGTTCGACAGGCTACTCTGGAAACACCATATATTTT. Translated: CASSSTGYSGNTIYF.

The chain uses TRBV4-2 and TRBJ2-5; D possibly uses TRBD1 or TRBD2 (5 bases each). Germline CDR1 reads LGHNA; CDR2 reads YNFKEQ. Trimming removed 7 bases from V and 8 bases from J, with 26 bases in between. The CDR3 contains 16 residues. The CDR3 DNA follows: TGTGCCAGCACCGCCACCCGGGACCCGCGCGTTGGAACCCAGTACTTC. Translating it yields CASTATRDPRVGTQYF.

J is TRBJ2-1 and V is TRBV5-1; 9 nucleotides align to TRBD2. The CDR3 sequence is 15 residues long. Trimming at V came to 4 bases and at J to 7 bases, leaving 9 bases not matched to a gene. CDR1 is SGHRS, CDR2 YFSETQ, per germline. CDR3 sequence: CASSPSVAGENEQFF. The CDR3 DNA sequence: TGCGCCAGCAGCCCCAGCGTAGCGGGAGAGAATGAGCAGTTCTTC. Full variable domain (missing parts from reference TRBV5-1 and TRBJ2-1): KAGVTQTPRYLIKTRGQQVTLSCSPISGHRSVSWYQQTPGQGLQFLFEYFSETQRNKGNFPGRFSGRQFSNSRSEMNVSTLELGDSALYLCASSPSVAGENEQFFGPGTRLTVL.

CDR3 in DNA: TGTGCCAGCAGTGGTACGCCCACCGGGGAGCTGTTTTTT. Residues: CASSGTPTGELFF. This chain joins TRBV6-1 and TRBJ2-2; D uncertain. Trimming left V 4 bases short and J 4 bases short, with 7 bases between. Germline CDR1 reads MNHNS; CDR2 reads SASEGT. The CDR3 has 13 residues.

This chain links TRBV7-3 with TRBJ2-3, with 11 bases fitting TRBD1. V lost 6 bases, J lost 6 bases, and 5 bases stayed unmatched. The germline CDR1 and CDR2 sequences are SGHTA and FQGTGA. The CDR3 has 14 residues. CDR3 sequence: CASSRTGGPDTQYF. The CDR3 nucleotides read TGTGCCAGCAGTCGGACAGGGGGCCCCGATACGCAGTATTTT.

V is TRBV14 and J is TRBJ1-2; no firm D call. V dropped 4 bases and J dropped 7 bases, with 13 bases sitting between them. The germline gives CDR1 SGHDN, CDR2 FVKESK. The CDR3 extends over 13 amino acids. DNA for the CDR3: TGTGCCAGCAGCCCCGTTGGGGTAATTGGCTACACCTTC. Encoded protein: CASSPVGVIGYTF.

In this sample, this clone turned up once. The chain couples TRBV6-5 to TRBJ1-4, with a weak D call TRBD1 (5 bases). In germline, CDR1 is MNHEY, CDR2 SVGAGI. There are 15 residues in the CDR3. Trimming pared 6 bases from V and 3 bases from J, leaving 14 bases between. CDR3 protein: CASRLGGGANEKLFF. The DNA of the CDR3 is TGTGCCAGCAGGCTTGGGGGGGGAGCTAATGAAAAACTGTTTTTT.

The chain's CDR3 is CASSPRGSSYNEQFF. The CDR3 DNA follows: TGTGCCAGTAGTCCCCGGGGCAGCTCCTACAATGAGCAGTTCTTC. V is TRBV19 and J is TRBJ2-1, with D perhaps being TRBD1 or TRBD2 (5 bases each). V lost 5 bases, J lost 0 bases, and 11 bases lay in between. This CDR3 region has 15 residues. Per germline, CDR1 LNHDA and CDR2 SQIVND (reference sequence).